This TCR beta chain was found in a study of blood T cells in healthy people across ages. Study-level points and caveats: Strong correlation linked observed beta diversity and percent naive T cells. Long-lived and aged donors differed, with more naive CD4+ cells and higher diversity in the long-lived. The study could not conclusively compare naive and antigen-experienced cells, given its unsorted PBMCs.

With respect to this clonotype: What it binds is not known.

Donors gave roughly 10 milliliters of peripheral blood apiece. V was clipped by 3 bases and J by 5 bases, with 16 bases between them. The CDR3 is made up of 16 amino acids. From germline, CDR1 is MGHDK and CDR2 SYGVNS. Then a second PCR, running roughly 6 to 11 cycles, was carried out with a sample-barcoded 5' primer and a J-beta primer mix. TCRdb fed the 5' RACE reads into MiXCR, producing one record per CDR3 protein. The sample has around 650,000 distinct CDR3 sequences; 40% to 45% are singletons. The receptor comes from an elderly man in good health. The sample was blood. The chain recombines TRBV25-1 with TRBJ1-4; D not certain. The CDR3 here is CASSEDRVRTNEKLFF. In DNA, the CDR3 is TGTGCCAGCAGTGAGGACCGCGTACGGACGAATGAAAAACTGTTTTTT.